This T cell receptor beta chain originates from a study of early T cells in non-severe SARS-CoV-2 infection. Study overall: Unsorted whole blood bulk RNA was sequenced, with unpaired chains.

Findings of the study overall: There was a bias toward anti-spike CD8 responses in VDJdb matching, which missed private and CD4 specificities.

Individual cDNA molecules carried attached unique molecular identifiers. Via MiXCR, TCRdb re-called the 5' RACE reads, giving one row per CDR3 protein. Seen here are 35,000 to 50,000 distinct CDR3 sequences, about 6.5% observed once, and the top ten hold about 8.3%. The CDR3 spans 14 residues. Deletions cut 4 bases from V and 6 bases from J, with 12 bases between. Per the germline V gene, CDR1 is SGHAT and CDR2 is FQNNGV. This clonotype was observed many times. As yet, its antigen is unknown. The sequence came from an adult who was a healthcare worker with PCR-confirmed SARS-CoV-2 infection or an uninfected control (not recorded which). Sequenced here: whole blood, sampled at baseline. The rearrangement joins TRBV11-2 to TRBJ2-2, with D maybe TRBD1 (6 bases). The CDR3 DNA sequence: TGTGCCAGCAGCTCCCGACAGGTTCCCGGGGAGCTGTTTTTT. As protein: CASSSRQVPGELFF.